The rows below give T cell receptor beta chains drawn from one sample of a study of beta chain features in type 1 diabetes. Assay: immunoSEQ multiplex PCR; the TCRdb copy retains only in-frame clones and omits some. Among about 900,000 clones listed, 15% to 20% were seen once. The sequencing sample was made of naive CD4+ T cells from blood. The receptors shown here come from a woman aged 18-30 years in good health. Each CDR3 is given with its conserved first and last residue. The D gene is left open where the match is weak. Some rows have no size entry. The others give once, few or many, or a class for an expanded clone.

j_gene: TRBJ2-7
v_gene: TRBV21-1
abundance: NA
len: 13
d_gene: NA
CDR3nt: TGTGCCAGCGGATCGACTACTGTTATCGAGCAGTACTTC
CDR3aa: CASGSTTVIEQYF

j_gene: TRBJ2-6
v_gene: TRBV19
abundance: NA
len: 14
d_gene: TRBD1
CDR3nt: TGTCTCCGGGACAGGACGTCTGGGGCCAACGTCCTGACTTTC
CDR3aa: CLRDRTSGANVLTF

j_gene: TRBJ1-5
v_gene: TRBV7-2
abundance: NA
len: 15
d_gene: NA
CDR3nt: TGTGCCAGCAGCTCGGCTTATGGGAGGCGGCAGCCCCAGCATTTT
CDR3aa: CASSSAYGRRQPQHF

j_gene: TRBJ2-6
v_gene: TRBV27
abundance: NA
len: 16
d_gene: TRBD1
CDR3nt: TGTGCCAGCAGTTTCCGGGACAGCTCTGGGGCCAACGTCCTGACTTTC
CDR3aa: CASSFRDSSGANVLTF

j_gene: TRBJ2-7
v_gene: TRBV7-6
abundance: few
len: 12
d_gene: NA
CDR3nt: TGTGCCAGCAGCCAGCGCCCCGGCGAGCAGTACTTC
CDR3aa: CASSQRPGEQYF

j_gene: TRBJ2-1
v_gene: TRBV5-6
abundance: few
len: 14
d_gene: TRBD1
CDR3nt: TGTGCCAGCAGCTCGCAGGGGGTCAGAAATGAGCAGTTCTTC
CDR3aa: CASSSQGVRNEQFF

j_gene: TRBJ2-5
v_gene: TRBV18
abundance: NA
len: 15
d_gene: TRBD1
CDR3nt: TGTGCCAGCTCGCCAGGACAGGGACGGCTGGGGACCCAGTACTTC
CDR3aa: CASSPGQGRLGTQYF

j_gene: TRBJ1-1
v_gene: TRBV2
abundance: few
len: 12
d_gene: NA
CDR3nt: TGTGCCAGCTCTTTCTTGAACACTGAAGCTTTCTTT
CDR3aa: CASSFLNTEAFF

j_gene: TRBJ1-3
v_gene: TRBV7-2
abundance: few
len: 14
d_gene: NA
CDR3nt: TGTGCCAGCAGCTTGGGAGACTCTGGAAACACCATATATTTT
CDR3aa: CASSLGDSGNTIYF

j_gene: TRBJ2-1
v_gene: TRBV10-3
abundance: NA
len: 18
d_gene: TRBD2
CDR3nt: TGTGCCATCAGTAGACTAGCGGGAGGCCCAAACCCCTACAATGAGCAGTTCTTC
CDR3aa: CAISRLAGGPNPYNEQFF

j_gene: TRBJ2-5
v_gene: TRBV10-3
abundance: few
len: 12
d_gene: NA
CDR3nt: TGTGCCATCAGGGGGGAGCAAGAGACCCAGTACTTC
CDR3aa: CAIRGEQETQYF

j_gene: TRBJ2-2
v_gene: TRBV7-6
abundance: few
len: 14
d_gene: NA
CDR3nt: TGTGCCAGCAGCTTAGTCCAGTTGGGCGGGGAGCTGTTTTTT
CDR3aa: CASSLVQLGGELFF

j_gene: TRBJ2-7
v_gene: TRBV7-8
abundance: few
len: 12
d_gene: NA
CDR3nt: TGTGCCAGCAGCTCCCGGTGGTACGAGCAGTACTTC
CDR3aa: CASSSRWYEQYF

j_gene: TRBJ2-7
v_gene: TRBV19
abundance: once
len: 15
d_gene: TRBD2
CDR3nt: TGTGCCAGTAGTATTTCTGGCGGGAGGATGTACGAGCAGTACTTC
CDR3aa: CASSISGGRMYEQYF

j_gene: TRBJ2-3
v_gene: TRBV7-3
abundance: few
len: 17
d_gene: TRBD2
CDR3nt: TGTGCCAGCAGCGATTCTCCTTCTAGCGGGATCACAGATACGCAGTATTTT
CDR3aa: CASSDSPSSGITDTQYF

j_gene: TRBJ1-4
v_gene: TRBV7-2
abundance: few
len: 15
d_gene: NA
CDR3nt: TGTGCCAGCAGCCAGGGCGGCAGGGAGACAGAAAAACTGTTTTTT
CDR3aa: CASSQGGRETEKLFF

j_gene: TRBJ1-1
v_gene: TRBV2
abundance: NA
len: 12
d_gene: NA
CDR3nt: TGTGCCAGCGGACGCAGCCCGTCGAAAGCTTTCTTT
CDR3aa: CASGRSPSKAFF

j_gene: TRBJ2-1
v_gene: TRBV5-1
abundance: NA
len: 15
d_gene: TRBD2
CDR3nt: TGCGCCAGCAGCTTGGAGGGTAGCGGGACGAATGAGCAGTTCTTC
CDR3aa: CASSLEGSGTNEQFF

j_gene: TRBJ2-3
v_gene: TRBV5-1
abundance: NA
len: 17
d_gene: TRBD2
CDR3nt: TGCGCCAGCAGCCTACCCGCGCTAGCGGAAAGCACAGATACGCAGTATTTT
CDR3aa: CASSLPALAESTDTQYF

j_gene: TRBJ1-5
v_gene: TRBV6-5
abundance: NA
len: 15
d_gene: NA
CDR3nt: TGTGCCAGCAGCCCGCGTCAGGGCGCCAATCAGCCCCAGCATTTT
CDR3aa: CASSPRQGANQPQHF

j_gene: TRBJ2-1
v_gene: TRBV19
abundance: NA
len: 15
d_gene: NA
CDR3nt: TGTGCCAGTAGTATAGGTGGGTCTAGAAGCAATGAGCAGTTCTTC
CDR3aa: CASSIGGSRSNEQFF

j_gene: TRBJ2-1
v_gene: TRBV10-3
abundance: few
len: 13
d_gene: TRBD2
CDR3nt: TGTGCCATACGGACTAGCGGGAGGGCCCAGCAGTTCTTC
CDR3aa: CAIRTSGRAQQFF

j_gene: TRBJ2-7
v_gene: TRBV19
abundance: few
len: 15
d_gene: TRBD2
CDR3nt: TGTGCCAGTAGTGCCTCTAGCGGGAGGTCCTACGAGCAGTACTTC
CDR3aa: CASSASSGRSYEQYF

j_gene: TRBJ2-3
v_gene: TRBV5-1
abundance: few
len: 17
d_gene: NA
CDR3nt: TGCGCCAGCAGCCGGCGTTTCTCAGGGGACTACTCAGATACGCAGTATTTT
CDR3aa: CASSRRFSGDYSDTQYF

j_gene: TRBJ2-7
v_gene: TRBV28
abundance: few
len: 14
d_gene: TRBD2
CDR3nt: TGTGCCAGCAGAGGAGCGGGAGATACCTCCTTAGCTTACTTC
CDR3aa: CASRGAGDTSLAYF

j_gene: TRBJ1-5
v_gene: TRBV7-9
abundance: NA
len: 14
d_gene: NA
CDR3nt: TGTGCCAGCAGCTTAGCAGGGTACAATCAGCCCCAGCATTTT
CDR3aa: CASSLAGYNQPQHF

j_gene: TRBJ2-6
v_gene: TRBV9
abundance: NA
len: 17
d_gene: TRBD2
CDR3nt: TGTGCCAGCAGCGTAACTGGCGGAGCGGGGGTGGCCAACGTCCTGACTTTC
CDR3aa: CASSVTGGAGVANVLTF

j_gene: TRBJ2-4
v_gene: TRBV28
abundance: NA
len: 11
d_gene: NA
CDR3nt: TGTGCCAGCAGTTCGACCGCCGCTCAGTACTTC
CDR3aa: CASSSTAAQYF

j_gene: TRBJ2-3
v_gene: TRBV29-1
abundance: few
len: 12
d_gene: NA
CDR3nt: TGCAGCGTTGAAGCTATTAGAGATACGCAGTATTTT
CDR3aa: CSVEAIRDTQYF

j_gene: TRBJ2-7
v_gene: TRBV6-1
abundance: NA
len: 14
d_gene: NA
CDR3nt: TGTGCCAGCACTTTTGGACAAGGTCCCTACGAGCAGTACTTC
CDR3aa: CASTFGQGPYEQYF

j_gene: TRBJ2-7
v_gene: TRBV28
abundance: few
len: 14
d_gene: NA
CDR3nt: TGTGCCAGCAGTCACGAGCCTTCGCGCTACGAGCAGTACTTC
CDR3aa: CASSHEPSRYEQYF

j_gene: TRBJ2-7
v_gene: TRBV7-9
abundance: NA
len: 15
d_gene: NA
CDR3nt: TGTGCCAGCAGCTTACAGCGTGGCGTGGCGTACGAGCAGTACTTC
CDR3aa: CASSLQRGVAYEQYF

j_gene: TRBJ2-2
v_gene: TRBV18
abundance: NA
len: 16
d_gene: NA
CDR3nt: TGTGCCAGCTCACCGAGGGAAACCGCGAACACCGGGGAGCTGTTTTTT
CDR3aa: CASSPRETANTGELFF

j_gene: TRBJ2-2
v_gene: TRBV9
abundance: NA
len: 18
d_gene: TRBD1
CDR3nt: TGTGCCAGCAGCAACCCGACAGGGACGTTCGCGAACACCGGGGAGCTGTTTTTT
CDR3aa: CASSNPTGTFANTGELFF

j_gene: TRBJ1-1
v_gene: TRBV6-6
abundance: NA
len: 12
d_gene: NA
CDR3nt: TGTGCCAGCAGAACCGGGAACACTGAAGCTTTCTTT
CDR3aa: CASRTGNTEAFF

j_gene: TRBJ2-1
v_gene: TRBV19
abundance: NA
len: 15
d_gene: NA
CDR3nt: TGTGCCAGTAGTACGACGAACGCGGGGGCGCGCGCGCAGTTCTTC
CDR3aa: CASSTTNAGARAQFF

j_gene: TRBJ2-7
v_gene: TRBV29-1
abundance: NA
len: 16
d_gene: NA
CDR3nt: TGCAGCGTTGATATCCGGAGGGCGGGGATGAACTACGAGCAGTACTTC
CDR3aa: CSVDIRRAGMNYEQYF

j_gene: TRBJ2-5
v_gene: TRBV7-9
abundance: few
len: 14
d_gene: NA
CDR3nt: TGTGCCAGCAGCCCCAAAACAGGGTTAGAGACCCAGTACTTC
CDR3aa: CASSPKTGLETQYF

j_gene: TRBJ2-7
v_gene: TRBV10-3
abundance: NA
len: 14
d_gene: TRBD1
CDR3nt: TGTGCCATCACCCGTGGACAGGGGTTCTACGAGCAGTACTTC
CDR3aa: CAITRGQGFYEQYF

j_gene: TRBJ2-1
v_gene: TRBV19
abundance: few
len: 16
d_gene: NA
CDR3nt: TGTGCCAGTAGTATTTCGGGGGAGGTTATCTACAATGAGCAGTTCTTC
CDR3aa: CASSISGEVIYNEQFF

j_gene: TRBJ1-2
v_gene: TRBV9
abundance: few
len: 15
d_gene: NA
CDR3nt: TGTGCCAGCAGCGTAGACGCGGAGGGGAACTATGGCTACACCTTC
CDR3aa: CASSVDAEGNYGYTF

j_gene: TRBJ2-1
v_gene: TRBV29-1
abundance: few
len: 16
d_gene: TRBD2
CDR3nt: TGCAGCGCCACTACCTTACTAGCGGAAATTTACAATGAGCAGTTCTTC
CDR3aa: CSATTLLAEIYNEQFF

j_gene: TRBJ2-7
v_gene: TRBV29-1
abundance: NA
len: 13
d_gene: NA
CDR3nt: TGCAGCGCTCGGTCCCCGGGAGCCTACGAGCAGTACTTC
CDR3aa: CSARSPGAYEQYF

j_gene: TRBJ2-7
v_gene: TRBV28
abundance: few
len: 14
d_gene: NA
CDR3nt: TGTGCCAGCAGTTTACCGTCACAGTCCTACGAGCAGTACTTC
CDR3aa: CASSLPSQSYEQYF

j_gene: TRBJ2-5
v_gene: TRBV6-6
abundance: NA
len: 14
d_gene: NA
CDR3nt: TGTGCCAGCACTCATTCTGGCGGCCAAGAGACCCAGTACTTC
CDR3aa: CASTHSGGQETQYF

j_gene: TRBJ2-7
v_gene: TRBV6-5
abundance: NA
len: 15
d_gene: TRBD1
CDR3nt: TGTGCCAGCAGTGACTACGACAGGGGGCCCTACGAGCAGTACTTC
CDR3aa: CASSDYDRGPYEQYF

j_gene: TRBJ1-4
v_gene: TRBV5-1
abundance: NA
len: 14
d_gene: NA
CDR3nt: TGCGCCAGCAGCTTGACGGCAGGTGATGAAAAACTGTTTTTT
CDR3aa: CASSLTAGDEKLFF

j_gene: TRBJ2-7
v_gene: TRBV7-8
abundance: NA
len: 14
d_gene: TRBD2
CDR3nt: TGTGCCAGCAGCTCCCGGACTAGCTCCTACGAGCAGTACTTC
CDR3aa: CASSSRTSSYEQYF

j_gene: TRBJ2-1
v_gene: TRBV5-5
abundance: NA
len: 13
d_gene: NA
CDR3nt: TGTGCCAGCAGCAAGACAGGCTACAATGAGCAGTTCTTC
CDR3aa: CASSKTGYNEQFF

j_gene: TRBJ2-7
v_gene: TRBV19
abundance: NA
len: 13
d_gene: NA
CDR3nt: TGTGCCAGTAGGGATCTGGGAGGCTACGAGCAGTACTTC
CDR3aa: CASRDLGGYEQYF

j_gene: TRBJ2-7
v_gene: TRBV9
abundance: NA
len: 13
d_gene: NA
CDR3nt: TGTGCCAGCAGCGTAGGACCCGCGTACGAGCAGTACTTC
CDR3aa: CASSVGPAYEQYF

j_gene: TRBJ2-3
v_gene: TRBV4-2
abundance: few
len: 17
d_gene: TRBD2
CDR3nt: TGTGCCAGCAGCCAAGGAGAGGTAGCGGGTAGCACAGATACGCAGTATTTT
CDR3aa: CASSQGEVAGSTDTQYF

j_gene: TRBJ1-1
v_gene: TRBV19
abundance: few
len: 15
d_gene: NA
CDR3nt: TGTGCCAGTAGGGACGCAGGGAGGGGGAGCACTGAAGCTTTCTTT
CDR3aa: CASRDAGRGSTEAFF

j_gene: TRBJ1-2
v_gene: TRBV5-4
abundance: few
len: 13
d_gene: NA
CDR3nt: TGTGCCAGCAGCTCAAGACAGGCCTATGGCTACACCTTC
CDR3aa: CASSSRQAYGYTF